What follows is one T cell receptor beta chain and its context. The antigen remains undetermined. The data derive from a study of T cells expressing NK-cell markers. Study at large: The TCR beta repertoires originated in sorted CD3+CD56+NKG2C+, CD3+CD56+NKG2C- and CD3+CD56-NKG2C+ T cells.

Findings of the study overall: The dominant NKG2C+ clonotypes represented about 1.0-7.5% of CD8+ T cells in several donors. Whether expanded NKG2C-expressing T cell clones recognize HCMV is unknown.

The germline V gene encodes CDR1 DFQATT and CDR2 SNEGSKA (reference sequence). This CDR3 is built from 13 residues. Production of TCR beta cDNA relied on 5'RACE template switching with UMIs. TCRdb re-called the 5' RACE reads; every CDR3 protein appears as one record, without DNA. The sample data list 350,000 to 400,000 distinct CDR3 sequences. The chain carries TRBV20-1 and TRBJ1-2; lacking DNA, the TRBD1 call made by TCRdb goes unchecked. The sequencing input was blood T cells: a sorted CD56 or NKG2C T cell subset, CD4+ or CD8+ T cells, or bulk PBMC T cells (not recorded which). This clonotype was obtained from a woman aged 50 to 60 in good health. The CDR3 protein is CSASLQGRSGYTF.